The rows below give T cell receptor beta chains drawn from one sample of a study of blood T cell repertoires in COVID-19. TCRdb's table, derived via immunoSEQ multiplex PCR, lists solely in-frame clones and lacks some. The data contain about 47,000 clones, over 80% of them singletons. The source material was peripheral blood. The receptors were sampled from a man in his fifties or sixties with active COVID-19. Each CDR3 is given with its conserved first and last residue. Each record gives: V gene, J gene, CDR3 protein.

>TRBV4-1|TRBJ2-1
CASSQGAGGHGYNEQFF
>TRBV7-9|TRBJ1-1
CASNKGQGLTEAFF
>TRBV27|TRBJ2-3
CASSLGLAGSSTDTQYF
>TRBV28|TRBJ2-7
CASSSFTRHRVPYEQYF
>TRBV4-1|TRBJ2-3
CASSQEGLAGRADTQYF
>TRBV30|TRBJ2-7
CAWRGAGEGRNEQYF
>TRBV30|TRBJ1-6
CAWRPDGTGNSPLHF
>TRBV6-5|TRBJ1-6
CASSKIQGGNSPLHF
>TRBV6-5|TRBJ1-1
CASSYEGGSEAFF
>TRBV28|TRBJ1-2
CASSPATGEFGYTF
>TRBV7-9|TRBJ1-2
CASSPGQDEGGYTF
>TRBV18|TRBJ1-1
CASSLQGGTEAFF
>TRBV3-1/TRBV3-2|TRBJ1-2
CASSQGGRPGYTF
>TRBV7-7|TRBJ2-7
CASSLGTGLEEQYF
>TRBV28|TRBJ1-1
CASSKSPGQGTEDEAFF
>TRBV25-1|TRBJ2-5
CASSAGQGSRETQYF
>TRBV14|TRBJ2-1
CASSPFSFFGGMTYNEQFF
>TRBV7-8|TRBJ2-7
CASSSRRLVSYEQYF
>TRBV9|TRBJ2-7
CASSPGQVYYEQYF
>TRBV6-1|TRBJ1-6
CASSEAFESGGPLHF